This paragraph reports one T cell receptor beta chain. Its antigen is not identified. This entry belongs to a study of vaccination and CD4 T cells after COVID-19. At the Johns Hopkins FTIC core, DNA taken from cultured CD4+ T cells was sequenced by way of the Oncomine TCR Beta short-read assay. A single record per CDR3 protein comes from TCRdb applying MiXCR to the PCR reads. This table holds over 15,000 distinct CDR3 sequences, more than 45% found once. Study findings and constraints: Vaccine-specific clones numbering 304 of 307 showed spike mono-reactivity in convalescent patients.

The CDR3 extends over 15 amino acids. Germline CDR1 SGHVS, CDR2 FQNEAQ. With V trimmed by 1 base and J by 6 bases, 7 bases remained unmatched. Treatment specified: roughly 11-day PBMC culture with coronavirus spike peptide pools or control peptides (ViraFEST assay). This material consisted of CD4+ T cells from blood, cultured in vitro, taken before SARS-CoV-2 vaccination. The V call is TRBV7-8, the J call TRBJ2-3; 7 bases match TRBD2. This receptor was taken from a human donor who had recovered from COVID-19. The CDR3 loop is CASSLVSSGGDTQYF. The DNA of the CDR3 is TGTGCCAGCAGCTTAGTCTCTAGCGGCGGTGATACGCAGTATTTT.